This T cell receptor beta chain is drawn from a study of T-cell reconstitution after alpha-beta-depleted transplantation in children. Study-wide results and limits: It was newly produced T cells that mostly accounted for T-cell counts and diversity one year after transplant. At day 60, the high TCRbeta diversity found in some patients originated from recipient T cells and thymic progenitors that had survived. Expanded graft clones, several hundred of them, were reportedly the source of alpha-beta T cells about two months after transplant.

As it was prepared, the TCRbeta library received unique molecular identifiers. TCRdb reanalysed the PCR reads using MiXCR and keeps one entry per CDR3 protein. In the table there are about 78,000 distinct CDR3 sequences, 12% to 15% of which are singletons. This clonotype was picked up many times. Its antigen remains unknown. Germline V gene lookup returns CDR1 MNHEY and CDR2 SVGAGI. The V gene end was trimmed by 2 bases and the J gene end by 8 bases; junction bases not matched to a gene: 18. The CDR3 runs to 18 residues. The clonotype originates from a male patient between 2 and 15 years old who had a stem cell transplant for acute lymphoblastic leukemia, so the T cells may come from the graft donor. The sample consisted of PBMCs, mostly from graft donor cells, taken 180 days after TCRalphabeta/CD19-depleted stem cell transplant. V gene TRBV6-5 combines with J gene TRBJ2-4; 7 nucleotides agree with TRBD1. CDR3 nucleotide sequence: TGTGCCAGCAGTTACAGTCGGGTAACAGGGGAAGCCAGGGACATTCAGTACTTC. Protein sequence: CASSYSRVTGEARDIQYF.